This TCR beta chain was obtained from a study of cytomegalovirus exposure and HLA in healthy donors. Study-level background: Prior work identified some 120 million unique TCR beta sequences in around 170 million T cells. Study-level results: Several of the most significant clusters appeared linked to common viral pathogens, based on a later analysis. Reports credit the classifier with highly specific, highly sensitive diagnosis of cytomegalovirus status.

This clone was detected a few times. Its antigen is currently unknown. In the PCR, 60 Vbeta and 13 Jbeta primers were used. Measured with immunoSEQ multiplex PCR; TCRdb has only the in-frame clones, and not every one. The table has about 160,000 clones, 70% to 80% seen once. The sequenced material came from PBMCs. The receptor comes from a male donor in good health and CMV-seronegative.

The CDR3: CAWKALNTDTQYF. The CDR3 nucleotides are TGTGCCTGGAAGGCACTAAACACAGATACGCAGTATTTT. The rearrangement links TRBV30 to TRBJ2-3; unclear D gene. The V end was cut by 4 bases, the J end by 2 bases, with 10 bases between. The CDR3 loop spans 13 amino acids. Germline V gene data show CDR1 as GTSNPN and CDR2 as SVGIG (reference sequence). Looking up the rest from reference TRBV30 and TRBJ2-3 gives the full variable domain: SQTIHQWPATLVQPVGSPLSLECTVEGTSNPNLYWYRQAAGRGLQLLFYSVGIGQISSEVPQNLSASRPQDRQFILSSKKLLLSDSGFYLCAWKALNTDTQYFGPGTRLTVL.